These 21 T cell receptor beta chains share one sample of origin, sequenced in a study of CD8+ T cells in alopecia areata. Sequencing relied on a cDNA template that was reverse transcribed from extracted RNA. Some clones are missing from TCRdb's copy, which holds only in-frame ones; the method was immunoSEQ multiplex PCR. Among 90,000 to 150,000 clones listed, about 50% were seen once. Treatment defined: oral pan-JAK inhibitor, 5-10 mg twice daily. Sequences were derived from CD4+ T cells sorted from blood, sampled at week 4, from a patient treated with tofacitinib. The receptors here all came from a human donor with alopecia areata.

The rearrangement uses TRBV7-3 and TRBJ2-1; TRBD2 is a possible D gene (5 bases). The CDR3 runs 16 residues. Germline lookup yields CDR1 SGHTA and CDR2 FQGTGA. V was shortened by 4 bases and J by 3 bases, with 16 bases between the two germline ends. In DNA, the CDR3 is TGTGCCAGCAGCTCTAGCAGGCGGGCCAGCTACAATGAGCAGTTCTTC. This encodes CASSSSRRASYNEQFF.

The chain links TRBV4-1 to TRBJ2-2; D gene unclear. The CDR3 sequence is 14 residues long. Germline V gives CDR1 MGHRA, CDR2 YSYEKL. The V and J ends lost 1 base and 3 bases respectively, with 6 bases between them. CDR3 sequence (DNA): TGCGCCAGCAGCCAAGTCAGATACACCGGGGAGCTGTTTTTT. This encodes CASSQVRYTGELFF.

The DNA of the CDR3 is TGCGCCAGCAGCCATAGACAGGGGGACCATGAAAAACTGTTTTTT. This encodes CASSHRQGDHEKLFF. The chain combines TRBV4-1 with TRBJ1-4, with 9 bases aligning to TRBD1. Looked up from germline, CDR1 is MGHRA and CDR2 is YSYEKL. With V trimmed by 3 bases and J by 6 bases, 5 bases remained unmatched. The CDR3 loop spans 15 amino acids.

A few counts support this clone. Other DNA sequences from this sample encode an identical CDR3 as well. The chain has TRBV18 and TRBJ2-7; 7 positions agree with TRBD1. The V gene end was trimmed by 2 bases and the J gene end by 3 bases; junction bases not matched to a gene: 4. Germline loops: CDR1 KGHSH, CDR2 LQKENI. The CDR3 extends over 14 amino acids. The CDR3 sequence is CASSPGTVFYEQYF. The DNA of the CDR3 is TGTGCCAGCTCACCAGGGACAGTTTTCTACGAGCAGTACTTC.

The chain uses TRBV6-5 and TRBJ2-7; no reliable D call. The length of the CDR3 is 11 residues. V was clipped by 6 bases and J by 3 bases, with 6 bases between them. Germline CDR1 and CDR2: MNHEY and SVGAGI. The CDR3 loop reads CASSRSYEQYF. The CDR3 DNA sequence: TGTGCCAGCAGCCGCAGCTACGAGCAGTACTTC.

There are a few counts of this clone. The chain combines TRBV7-2 with TRBJ1-3; TRBD1 matches 7 bases. Germline V gene sequence: CDR1 SGHTA, CDR2 FQGNSA. The CDR3 length is 14 residues. Germline trimming cut 5 bases from V and 3 bases from J; bases unmatched to any gene: 4. The CDR3 DNA follows: TGTGCCAGCAGCCCACGACAGGGTGGAAACACCATATATTTT. Its translation is CASSPRQGGNTIYF.

The chain employs TRBV25-1 and TRBJ1-1; 9 bases are a match to TRBD1. Germline CDR1 is MGHDK and CDR2 is SYGVNS. Trimming took 8 bases from V and 4 from J; bases not matched to a gene: 2. The CDR3 sequence is 12 residues long. The CDR3 DNA sequence: TGTGCCAGCGGGACAGGGTTCACTGAAGCTTTCTTT. Translation: CASGTGFTEAFF.

The chain joins TRBV29-1 to TRBJ1-1, with 10 bases matching TRBD1. Losses at the gene ends were 2 bases for V and 5 bases for J; bases not matched to a gene: 5. The length of the CDR3 is 14 residues. From germline, CDR1 is SQVTM and CDR2 ANQGSEA. The CDR3 reads CSVERQGARTEAFF. The CDR3, as DNA: TGCAGCGTTGAACGACAGGGGGCGAGGACTGAAGCTTTCTTT.

This chain uses TRBV11-3 with TRBJ2-7, with 7 bases aligning to TRBD1. The length of the CDR3 is 17 residues. Germline trimming cut 5 bases from V and 0 bases from J; bases unmatched to any gene: 13. CDR1 and CDR2 (germline): SGHNT, YENEEA. The CDR3 nucleotides are TGTGCCAGCAGCCCAACCCTAGGGGACAGTTTCTCCTACGAGCAGTACTTC. This encodes CASSPTLGDSFSYEQYF.

This clone was recorded once. The chain combines TRBV6-5 with TRBJ2-7, with 12 bases lining up with TRBD2. Germline values: CDR1 MNHEY, CDR2 SVGAGI. This CDR3 is built from 14 residues. With V trimmed by 9 bases and J by 2 bases, 5 bases remained unmatched. The DNA for the CDR3 is TGTGCCAGGGAACGGACTAGCGGGGCCTACGAGCAGTACTTC. Its translation is CARERTSGAYEQYF.

The chain couples TRBV7-2 to TRBJ1-5; the D is unclear. Germline V gene data show CDR1 as SGHTA and CDR2 as FQGNSA. This CDR3 spans 13 amino acids. Trimming removed 5 bases at V and 5 bases at J, with 10 bases between. The CDR3, as DNA: TGTGCCAGCAGCCGACGGCCAGATCAGCCCCAGCATTTT. Its protein product is CASSRRPDQPQHF.

This clone was detected only a few times. The chain joins TRBV5-6 to TRBJ2-5, with TRBD2 matching 9 bases. Trimming at V came to 2 bases and at J to 4 bases, leaving 9 bases not matched to a gene. CDR3 length: 16 residues. Germline CDR1 SGHDT, CDR2 YYEEEE. CDR3 sequence reads: CASSLRTSEIRETQYF. CDR3 in DNA: TGTGCCAGCAGCTTACGGACTAGCGAGATAAGAGAGACCCAGTACTTC.

A few counts support this clone. V usage is TRBV19 and J usage is TRBJ1-1, with a weak D call TRBD1 (5 bases). The CDR3 consists of 13 residues. CDR1 is LNHDA, CDR2 SQIVND, per germline (reference sequence). V gave up 10 bases and J gave up 0 bases, with 12 bases separating them. CDR3 residues: CAIKSTVNTEAFF. The CDR3 DNA reads as TGTGCCATTAAGTCGACAGTGAACACTGAAGCTTTCTTT.

This chain links TRBV15 with TRBJ2-7; a possible D gene is TRBD2 (5 bases). Per germline, CDR1 LNHNV and CDR2 YYDKDF (reference sequence). Trimming left V 0 bases short and J 2 bases short, with 17 bases between. This CDR3 has 17 residues. CDR3 nucleotide sequence: TGTGCCACCAGCAGAGACGCCTCCACCGGACTGGCCTACGAGCAGTACTTC. As protein: CATSRDASTGLAYEQYF.

The chain uses TRBV9 and TRBJ2-5, with a possible D match to TRBD1 (6 bases). Germline CDR1 is SGDLS and CDR2 is YYNGEE. This CDR3 has 14 amino acids. V lost 3 bases and J 0 bases, leaving 9 bases between the germline ends. The CDR3 loop reads CASSADRYQETQYF. The CDR3 DNA is TGTGCCAGCAGCGCTGACAGGTACCAAGAGACCCAGTACTTC.

The CDR3 spells CASSQVPGANVLTF. The CDR3 DNA follows: TGCGCCAGCAGCCAAGTCCCTGGGGCCAACGTCCTGACTTTC. The chain joins TRBV4-1 to TRBJ2-6; D is uncertain. The germline V gene encodes CDR1 MGHRA and CDR2 YSYEKL. V was trimmed by 1 base and J by 2 bases, leaving 3 bases between them. The CDR3 covers 14 residues.

This clone was detected a few times. This chain uses TRBV14 with TRBJ2-5; a possible D gene is TRBD1 (5 bases). The CDR3 is 14 residues long. The ends were cut back, 5 bases at V and 6 bases at J, with 16 bases in the middle. The germline gives CDR1 SGHDN, CDR2 FVKESK. The CDR3 reads CASSSDGQLKTQYF. DNA for the CDR3: TGTGCCAGCAGCTCGGACGGACAATTGAAGACCCAGTACTTC.

This sequence joins TRBV30 and TRBJ1-4, with D possibly matching TRBD1 (5 bases). This CDR3 spans 13 amino acids. Trimming removed 3 bases from V and 4 bases from J, with 9 bases in between. The germline gives CDR1 GTSNPN, CDR2 SVGIG (reference sequence). The CDR3 protein is CAWREGINEKLFF. Written as DNA, the CDR3 is TGTGCCTGGAGGGAGGGGATTAATGAAAAACTGTTTTTT.

As regards this clone: The sample carries other DNA sequences with the same CDR3. CDR3 amino acids: CAWSGPYEQYF. The CDR3, as DNA: TGTGCCTGGAGTGGACCCTACGAGCAGTACTTC. This chain uses TRBV30 with TRBJ2-7; D is unclear. CDR3 length: 11 residues. Germline V gene data show CDR1 as GTSNPN and CDR2 as SVGIG (reference sequence). Trimming removed 1 base from V and 2 bases from J, with 3 bases in between.

The rearrangement uses TRBV30 and TRBJ1-2; D remains ambiguous. CDR3 size: 10 residues. Germline V gene sequence: CDR1 GTSNPN, CDR2 SVGIG (reference sequence). With 2 bases removed from V and 7 bases from J, the gap between germline ends came to 5 bases. Here the CDR3 DNA reads TGTGCCTGGAGTCGGCTTGGCTACACCTTC. Amino acids: CAWSRLGYTF.

The chain has TRBV4-1 and TRBJ1-3; D ambiguous. V was trimmed by 1 base and J by 0 bases, leaving 4 bases between them. CDR1 and CDR2 from the germline V gene are MGHRA and YSYEKL. This CDR3 comprises 14 residues. The CDR3 reads CASSQGFSGNTIYF. Here the CDR3 DNA reads TGCGCCAGCAGCCAAGGTTTCTCTGGAAACACCATATATTTT.